This entry lists 16 T cell receptor beta chains sequenced from one sample in a study of identical twins. TCRdb re-analysed the 5' RACE reads in MiXCR, keeping a single row per CDR3 protein. The sample lists roughly 350,000 distinct CDR3 sequences, roughly an eighth occurring once. The sample also formed part of further work on yellow fever vaccine responses in identical twins.

The sequenced sample was CD8+ T cells sorted from blood. The receptors stem from a woman aged 18-30 years in good health.

The rearrangement links TRBV20-1 to TRBJ2-3; 15 bases map to TRBD2. Per germline, CDR1 DFQATT and CDR2 SNEGSKA (reference sequence). Unmatched junction bases numbered 6, after V lost 6 bases and J lost 2 bases. There are 16 residues in the CDR3. The CDR3 spells CSAHGTSGRTTDTQYF. The CDR3, as DNA: TGCAGTGCCCACGGGACTAGCGGGAGGACCACAGATACGCAGTATTTT.

This clonotype turned up a few times. The chain carries TRBV11-2 and TRBJ2-1; D unclear. Germline CDR1 reads SGHAT; CDR2 reads FQNNGV. V was trimmed by 1 base and J by 5 bases, leaving 12 bases between them. This CDR3 contains 15 residues. The CDR3 region has the DNA TGTGCCAGCAGCTTAGTGACGCGACTTGACAATGAGCAGTTCTTC. The encoded protein is CASSLVTRLDNEQFF.

This clonotype has only a few counts. CDR3 region: CASSPTSGGNEQFF. CDR3 DNA sequence: TGTGCCAGCAGCCCTACTAGCGGGGGCAATGAGCAGTTCTTC. This chain uses TRBV11-3 with TRBJ2-1; 11 nucleotides match TRBD2. The junction had 3 bases not matched to a gene; V was cut back by 5 bases and J by 6 bases. The CDR3 spans 14 residues. CDR1 SGHNT and CDR2 YENEEA come from the germline V gene.

This clonotype was found many times. This chain links TRBV12-3 or TRBV12-4 with TRBJ1-6; D possibly corresponds to TRBD1 (5 bases). The CDR3 is 16 residues long. Trimming shortened V by 7 bases and J by 7 bases, and 20 bases separated the two germline ends. The DNA of the CDR3 is TGTGCCAGCACCTTAGGTCAGGGAAGGGTGAATTCACCCCTCCACTTT. Its translation: CASTLGQGRVNSPLHF.

CDR3 in DNA: TGTGCCACTAACTGCAGGACAGGGGTTTCCTACGAGCAGTACGTC. Encoded protein: CATNCRTGVSYEQYV. This chain uses TRBV10-3 with TRBJ2-7, with 9 bases matching TRBD1. The CDR3 has 15 residues. The V and J ends lost 10 bases and 1 base, in that order; junction bases with no gene match: 11. CDR1 and CDR2 from the germline V gene are ENHRY and SYGVKD.

This rearrangement joins TRBV5-4 to TRBJ2-1; 12 bases are a match to TRBD2. CDR1 SGHNT and CDR2 YYREEE come from the germline V gene (reference sequence). CDR3 length equals 15 residues. V shed 2 bases and J 5 bases; nucleotides not matched to a gene: 2. In nucleotides, the CDR3 is TGTGCCAGCAGCTTCGGACTAGCGGGACACAATGAGCAGTTCTTC. Amino acid sequence: CASSFGLAGHNEQFF.

This clonotype was observed a few times. CDR3 in DNA: TGTGCCAGCAGCAATCATGGACTAGCGGGGAGCAAAAACATTCAGTACTTC. It encodes CASSNHGLAGSKNIQYF. V and J are TRBV27 and TRBJ2-4; 12 nucleotides agree with TRBD2. Germline V lookup: CDR1 MNHEY, CDR2 SMNVEV (reference sequence). Trimming cost V 6 bases and J 3 bases; bases outside gene matches: 9. The CDR3 extends over 17 amino acids.

In this sample, this clonotype turned up once. The gene calls are TRBV28 and TRBJ2-1; maybe TRBD1 (5 bases). Germline V gene sequence: CDR1 MDHEN, CDR2 SYDVKM. The CDR3 contains 12 residues. V was trimmed by 5 bases and J by 8 bases, leaving 10 bases between them. The CDR3 here is CASSPRVHEQFF. The CDR3 DNA is TGTGCCAGCAGTCCCAGGGTCCATGAGCAGTTCTTC.

This clonotype was counted a few times. CDR3 coding DNA: TGTGCCAGCAGCGTAGACGGGGGACCTTACAATGAGCAGTTCTTC. Protein product: CASSVDGGPYNEQFF. The V gene is TRBV9, the J gene TRBJ2-1; possibly TRBD2 for D (6 bases). Trimming took off 0 bases at V and 4 bases at J, with 11 bases between the two ends. In germline, CDR1 is SGDLS, CDR2 YYNGEE. CDR3 length: 15 amino acids.

This clonotype was counted at least ten times. V is TRBV28 and J is TRBJ2-2, with D uncertain. Germline values: CDR1 MDHEN, CDR2 SYDVKM. V dropped 3 bases and J dropped 0 bases, with 5 bases sitting between them. This CDR3 has 14 residues. CDR3 region: CASSLSTNTGELFF. The CDR3 nucleotides are TGTGCCAGCAGTTTGAGTACGAACACCGGGGAGCTGTTTTTT.

The chain couples TRBV12-3 or TRBV12-4 to TRBJ2-7, with D perhaps given as TRBD1 or TRBD2 (6 bases each). V lost 3 bases, J lost 3 bases, and 15 bases lay in between. The CDR3 is made up of 15 amino acids. In DNA, the CDR3 is TGTGCCAGCAGTTTGGGGGGCCCAGACATCTACGAGCAGTACTTC. Translated: CASSLGGPDIYEQYF.

This clonotype has a count of ten or more. The gene calls are TRBV12-3 or TRBV12-4 and TRBJ1-2; 7 bases map to TRBD1. The CDR3 is 13 residues long. The ends lost 10 bases at V and 2 bases at J; junction bases unmatched: 7. CDR3 amino acids: CAIQGGTNYGYTF. The CDR3 DNA reads TGTGCCATTCAGGGGGGAACAAACTATGGCTACACCTTC.

This clonotype was detected many times. The chain links TRBV28 to TRBJ2-1; no firm D call. Germline lookup yields CDR1 MDHEN and CDR2 SYDVKM. This CDR3 is 14 amino acids long. Trimming removed 6 bases at V and 0 bases at J, with 9 bases between. CDR3 nucleotide sequence: TGTGCCAGCAGCCCCCTGAGCTCCTACAATGAGCAGTTCTTC. The encoded protein is CASSPLSSYNEQFF.

This clonotype has just a few counts. This chain connects TRBV18 to TRBJ2-1; D may be TRBD1 or TRBD2 (5 bases each). Germline loops: CDR1 KGHSH, CDR2 LQKENI. The CDR3 sequence is 13 residues long. V lost 3 bases, J lost 7 bases, and 10 bases lay in between. CDR3 in amino acids: CASSPGAWNEQFF. The DNA for the CDR3 is TGTGCCAGCTCACCCGGGGCTTGGAATGAGCAGTTCTTC.

Ten or more counts support this clonotype. One junction end disagrees with the germline gene, perhaps due to a read error. The V gene is TRBV4-1, the J gene TRBJ2-7; D possibly corresponds to TRBD1 (5 bases). The V gene's germline CDR1 is MGHRA and CDR2 YSYEKL. The CDR3 totals 12 residues. The CDR3 DNA follows: TGTGCCAGCAGCCAGGACACCTACGAGCAGTACTTC. Protein sequence: CASSQDTYEQYF.

The chain recombines TRBV27 with TRBJ2-7, with 8 bases lining up with TRBD2. Trimming cost V 7 bases and J 2 bases; bases outside gene matches: 13. The CDR3 is made up of 16 amino acids. Germline loops: CDR1 MNHEY, CDR2 SMNVEV (reference sequence). The CDR3 bases are TGTGCCAGCACCCCGAGTTGGGGGACTAGAACCTACGAGCAGTACTTC. It yields the protein CASTPSWGTRTYEQYF.